This T cell receptor beta chain was sequenced during a study of Tregs in tolerant kidney transplant recipients. V was pared by 9 bases and J by 7 bases, with 9 bases of the junction left unmatched. The CDR3 spans 15 residues. Looked up from germline, CDR1 is MDHEN and CDR2 is SYDVKM. Generated by immunoSEQ multiplex PCR, the TCRdb table keeps only in-frame clones and is missing some. This table holds fewer than 100,000 clones, more than 85% found once. Notes on the study in general: Tregs expanded with activated donor B cells seemed most donor-specific.

Turning to this clone: Its antigen remains unknown.

The sample consisted of CD4+ T cells from blood, taken before the transplant. The chain links TRBV28 to TRBJ2-2; 12 nucleotides agree with TRBD2. This clonotype was sampled from a human donor who received a combined kidney and bone marrow transplant. DNA of the CDR3: TGTGCCAGTGGAGAGACTAGCGGGGGACGCGGGGAGCTGTTTTTT. Protein: CASGETSGGRGELFF.